This is a list of T cell receptor beta chains from one sample in a study of blood T cell repertoires in COVID-19. Only in-frame clones appear in the TCRdb table, and some are missing; sequencing was by immunoSEQ multiplex PCR. This table holds some 150,000 clones, almost 90% found once. Material for sequencing was peripheral blood. These receptors all come from a woman aged 55-69 years with acute or convalescent COVID-19. Each CDR3 is given with its conserved first and last residue. The order of the fields is D gene, CDR3 length, clone size, J gene, V gene, CDR3 DNA, CDR3 protein. A D gene is named only where the DNA matches it firmly. Size is omitted from some rows. Given values are once, few, many or a class for expanded clones.

TRBD1 | 19 | . | TRBJ2-7 | TRBV18 | TGTGCCAGCTCACCGGTCGGGACAGGGAAGTGGGGCGAGGGAGGCGAGCAGTACTTC | CASSPVGTGKWGEGGEQYF
. | 15 | . | TRBJ1-4 | TRBV2 | TGTGCCAGCAGAGCGGACGGTCGAGGGTCTGAAAAACTGTTTTTT | CASRADGRGSEKLFF
TRBD1 | 14 | . | TRBJ1-1 | TRBV5-6 | TGTGCCAGCACCAGGACAGGGTTGAACACTGAAGCTTTCTTT | CASTRTGLNTEAFF
TRBD1 | 16 | . | TRBJ1-3 | TRBV7-2 | TGTGCCAGCAGCTTAGCCCGGACAGGGGTTGGAAACACCATATATTTT | CASSLARTGVGNTIYF
TRBD1 | 16 | . | TRBJ2-1 | TRBV14 | TGTGCCAGCAGCCAAGATTGGGACAGGACCTACAATGAGCAGTTCTTC | CASSQDWDRTYNEQFF
. | 14 | . | TRBJ2-1 | TRBV5-4 | TGTGCCAGCAAGTCCCAGGCCTCCTACAATGAGCAGTTCTTC | CASKSQASYNEQFF
TRBD2 | 16 | . | TRBJ2-1 | TRBV5-5 | TGTGCCAGCAGCTCACAGGGACTAGCGGCTAACAATGAGCAGTTCTTC | CASSSQGLAANNEQFF
. | 17 | . | TRBJ1-6 | TRBV5-1 | TGCGCCAGCAGCCCCTCGACAGTGAGCTCCTATAATTCACCCCTCCACTTT | CASSPSTVSSYNSPLHF
TRBD1 | 14 | . | TRBJ1-3 | TRBV2 | TGTGCCAGCAGTGAGAACAGGGGTGGAAACACCATATATTTT | CASSENRGGNTIYF
. | 14 | . | TRBJ1-5 | TRBV10-1 | TGCGCCAGCAATGTCAGGGGACCGAATCAGCCCCAGCATTTT | CASNVRGPNQPQHF
TRBD1 | 14 | . | TRBJ1-2 | TRBV27 | TGTGCCAGCAGTCCGGGACAGGGTTGGGGTGGCTACACCTTC | CASSPGQGWGGYTF
TRBD2 | 17 | once | TRBJ2-1 | TRBV4-2 | TGTGCCAGCAGCCAAGATGCTAGCGGGGTGTCCTACAATGAGCAGTTCTTC | CASSQDASGVSYNEQFF
. | 15 | . | TRBJ1-3 | TRBV4-2 | TGTGCCAGCAGGGGTGGGGGGACCTCTGGAAACACCATATATTTT | CASRGGGTSGNTIYF
. | 15 | . | TRBJ1-1 | TRBV5-4 | TGTGCCAGCAGCCCGGGGGGGACTATGAACACTGAAGCTTTCTTT | CASSPGGTMNTEAFF
. | 15 | . | TRBJ1-6 | TRBV6-5 | TGTGCCAGCAGTTACTCCGGGAAACCCAATTCACCCCTCCACTTT | CASSYSGKPNSPLHF
TRBD1 | 15 | . | TRBJ2-7 | TRBV7-8 | TGTGCCAGCAGCCCGCGGACAGGCCGTCTGGGCGAGCAGTACTTC | CASSPRTGRLGEQYF
TRBD1 | 13 | few | TRBJ2-7 | TRBV18 | TGTGCCAGCTCACTAGGGACAGGGAGCGAGCAGTACTTC | CASSLGTGSEQYF
. | 12 | . | TRBJ2-2 | TRBV9 | TGTGCCAGCAGCTCATACACCGGGGAGCTGTTTTTT | CASSSYTGELFF
. | 17 | once | TRBJ2-7 | TRBV21-1 | . | CASSKAVVAGGSYEQYF
TRBD1 | 15 | once | TRBJ2-1 | TRBV5-1 | TGCGCCAGCAGCTTGGGTCAGGGGGTCCACAATGAGCAGTTCTTC | CASSLGQGVHNEQFF
TRBD1 | 16 | . | TRBJ1-2 | TRBV7-2 | TGTGCCAGCAGCTTAGCGGGTACAGGGGGCGCCTATGGCTACACCTTC | CASSLAGTGGAYGYTF
. | 15 | . | TRBJ2-5 | TRBV9 | TGTGCCAGCAGCGGGACCACAGGGTCGGGGGAGACCCAGTACTTC | CASSGTTGSGETQYF
. | 13 | . | TRBJ2-1 | TRBV7-3 | TGTGCCAGCAGCTTAACCGTTGAGGGCGCCCAGTTCTTC | CASSLTVEGAQFF
. | 17 | . | TRBJ1-2 | TRBV5-1 | TGCGCCAGCAGCTTGGCGGGGGACGCTGGCCGATCCTATGGCTACACCTTC | CASSLAGDAGRSYGYTF
. | 12 | . | TRBJ2-7 | TRBV29-1 | TGCAGCGTTGATACAGAATCCTACGAGCAGTACTTC | CSVDTESYEQYF
. | 15 | . | TRBJ1-1 | TRBV7-9 | TGTGCCAGCAGCTTAGTCGCAAGGGGGAGGGCTGAAGCTTTCTTT | CASSLVARGRAEAFF
TRBD2 | 14 | . | TRBJ2-1 | TRBV18 | TGTGCCAGCCAAATCGGGGGGTTTGGCAATGAGCAGTTCTTC | CASQIGGFGNEQFF
. | 17 | . | TRBJ2-7 | TRBV5-6 | TGTGCCAGCAGCGCAAGACCGGGACAACCCAGACTACACGAGCAGTACTTC | CASSARPGQPRLHEQYF
TRBD1 | 15 | . | TRBJ2-7 | TRBV6-6 | TGTGCCAGCAGTTACCGGGACAGCGGTACCTACGAGCAGTACTTC | CASSYRDSGTYEQYF
TRBD1 | 16 | once | TRBJ1-2 | TRBV6-7 | TGTGCCAGCAGTTACTCGACAGGGGCAAGTCACTATGGCTACACCTTC | CASSYSTGASHYGYTF
. | 15 | once | TRBJ2-3 | TRBV6-5 | TGTGCCAGCAGCCGCCTGGCAGGGGGCACAGATACGCAGTATTTT | CASSRLAGGTDTQYF
. | 15 | few | TRBJ2-1 | TRBV4-2 | TGTGCCAGCAGCCAAGAGGTAGATTCCCCCGGGAGACGGTTCTTC | CASSQEVDSPGRRFF
TRBD1 | 15 | . | TRBJ2-1 | TRBV19 | TGTGCCAGTAGTCCCCCGGGACAGGGGGCATATGAGCAGTTCTTC | CASSPPGQGAYEQFF
. | 16 | . | TRBJ2-3 | TRBV6-5 | TGTGCCAGCAGTTTAACGCAGGGGTCCGGAGAGGGTACGCAGTATTTT | CASSLTQGSGEGTQYF
. | 11 | . | TRBJ1-1 | TRBV6-5 | TGTGCCAGCACCGGGGACACTGAAGCTTTCTTT | CASTGDTEAFF
. | 14 | few | TRBJ1-1 | TRBV10-3 | TGTGCCATCAAGGGCAGCGGAGGGAACACTGAAGCTTTCTTT | CAIKGSGGNTEAFF
TRBD1 | 17 | . | TRBJ2-2 | TRBV30 | TGTGCCTGGAGCGGAAGGACAGGGGCTCGCAGGTGGGGGGAGCTGTTTTTT | CAWSGRTGARRWGELFF
. | 14 | . | TRBJ1-1 | TRBV10-3 | TGTGCCATCAGTGAAGGAGAGGGTAACACTGAAGCTTTCTTT | CAISEGEGNTEAFF
TRBD2 | 16 | . | TRBJ2-1 | TRBV7-2 | TGTGCCAGCAGTGCGGCGGGGGGACGCTCCTACAATGAGCAGTTCTTC | CASSAAGGRSYNEQFF
. | 16 | . | TRBJ1-5 | TRBV19 | TGTGCCAGTAGGACCCTCAGGAGGGGTAGCAATCAGCCCCAGCATTTT | CASRTLRRGSNQPQHF
TRBD1 | 16 | few | TRBJ1-2 | TRBV7-2 | TGTGCCAGCAGCATGGGGACAGGGGGCGAGGGCTATGGCTACACCTTC | CASSMGTGGEGYGYTF
. | 15 | . | TRBJ1-3 | TRBV7-2 | TGTGCCAGCAGCTTTGGACAGAAGACTGGAAACACCATATATTTT | CASSFGQKTGNTIYF
TRBD2 | 15 | . | TRBJ2-7 | TRBV19 | TGTGCCAGTAGTAGGCCGGGACTAGCGGGATACGAGCAGTACTTC | CASSRPGLAGYEQYF
TRBD1 | 16 | . | TRBJ2-4 | TRBV11-2 | TGTGCCAGCAGCTTGGGTACAGGGGATCGGAAAAACATTCAGTACTTC | CASSLGTGDRKNIQYF
TRBD1 | 16 | . | TRBJ2-7 | TRBV12-5 | TGTGCTAGTGGTTTGGTCGACAGGGAAACTTGCTACGAGCAGTACTTC | CASGLVDRETCYEQYF
TRBD1 | 15 | once | TRBJ1-1 | TRBV28 | TGTGCCAGCAGTTCCCGGACAGGGGCCCGCACTGAAGCTTTCTTT | CASSSRTGARTEAFF
. | 16 | . | TRBJ1-5 | TRBV7-2 | TGTGCCAGCAGCTTAGCGTACAGTTATAGCAATCAGCCCCAGCATTTT | CASSLAYSYSNQPQHF
TRBD1 | 16 | . | TRBJ1-1 | TRBV19 | TGTGCCAGTGACGAGTCGGGACAGGGACTGGTGGGTGAAGCTTTCTTT | CASDESGQGLVGEAFF
. | 15 | . | TRBJ2-4 | TRBV3-1/TRBV3-2 | TGTGCCAGCAGCCAAGAGACACTTTTGGGAAACATTCAGTACTTC | CASSQETLLGNIQYF
. | 15 | . | TRBJ1-6 | TRBV28 | TGTGCCAGCAGTTTAAATCCAGGCAATAATTCACCCCTCCACTTT | CASSLNPGNNSPLHF
TRBD2 | 16 | . | TRBJ2-5 | TRBV4-3 | TGCGCCAGCAGCCAAGGGACTAGCGGGGCTGGGGAGACCCAGTACTTC | CASSQGTSGAGETQYF
TRBD1 | 15 | . | TRBJ2-2 | TRBV19 | TGTGCCATCACAGGGGGCCCCACGAACACCGGGGAGCTGTTTTTT | CAITGGPTNTGELFF
. | 14 | . | TRBJ2-7 | TRBV19 | TGTGCCAGTAGTAGGTCGGGACACCTCTACGAGCAGTACTTC | CASSRSGHLYEQYF
. | 13 | . | TRBJ2-7 | TRBV28 | TGTGCCAGCAGTTTAGGCAGGTCAGTGGAGCAGTACTTC | CASSLGRSVEQYF
. | 13 | . | TRBJ1-2 | TRBV28 | TGTGCCAGCAGTGACGGAGGCAACTATGGCTACACCTTC | CASSDGGNYGYTF
. | 13 | . | TRBJ1-6 | TRBV9 | TGTGCCAGCAGCGGCGACGGGGGTTCACCCCTCCACTTT | CASSGDGGSPLHF